These 17 T cell receptor beta chains were sequenced from one sample in a study of shared clonotypes between healthy human individuals. Profiled with immunoSEQ multiplex PCR; TCRdb holds only in-frame clones, not every one. The sample holds more than 200,000 clones, 65% to 70% seen once. The sequenced material came from memory CD4+ T cells sorted from blood. The subset: CD45RA-negative fraction. These receptors were obtained from a man younger than 40 in good health.

This rearrangement joins TRBV7-6 to TRBJ2-7, with no clear D. Trimming stripped 5 bases from V and 2 bases from J, with 13 bases between. CDR3 size: 14 residues. From germline, CDR1 is SGHVS and CDR2 FNYEAQ. In DNA, the CDR3 is TGTGCCAGCAGCGCGGCCACGTGGGCCTACGAGCAGTACTTC. As protein: CASSAATWAYEQYF.

This clone occurred a few times. This sequence joins TRBV9 and TRBJ2-1; TRBD2 is a possible D gene (6 bases). Germline values: CDR1 SGDLS, CDR2 YYNGEE. V was pared by 2 bases and J by 8 bases, with 17 bases between. This CDR3 is built from 15 residues. The CDR3 loop is CASSVIAASGDEQFF. In DNA, the CDR3 is TGTGCCAGCAGCGTTATAGCGGCGTCGGGGGATGAGCAGTTCTTC.

V and J are TRBV19 and TRBJ1-1, with a tentative D call TRBD1 (5 bases). Trimming left V 7 bases short and J 10 bases short, with 13 bases between. Germline V CDR1 and CDR2: LNHDA, SQIVND (reference sequence). This CDR3 spans 11 amino acids. Written as DNA, the CDR3 is TGTGCCAGTACCCGGTGGGGGGTAGCTTTCTTT. Translated, it gives CASTRWGVAFF.

This clone was seen more than once but under ten times. The chain joins TRBV4-1 to TRBJ2-7; TRBD1 matches at 7 bases. This CDR3 region has 15 residues. Germline CDR1 is MGHRA and CDR2 is YSYEKL. The V and J ends lost 0 bases and 0 bases, in that order; junction bases with no gene match: 2. The CDR3 coding sequence is TGCGCCAGCAGCCAAGACCGGGACAGCTCCTACGAGCAGTACTTC. Protein: CASSQDRDSSYEQYF.

The V and J genes are TRBV6-5 and TRBJ2-1, with 12 bases fitting TRBD2. V lost 4 bases to trimming and J lost 7 bases; unmatched junction nucleotides: 5. The CDR3 sequence is 15 residues long. Germline assignment: CDR1 MNHEY and CDR2 SVGAGI. CDR3 residues: CASSSTSGRKNEQFF. As DNA, the CDR3 is TGTGCCAGCAGTTCAACTAGCGGGAGGAAAAATGAGCAGTTCTTC.

The chain has TRBV6-1 and TRBJ1-4; D is unresolved. The germline V gene has CDR1 MNHNS and CDR2 SASEGT. The CDR3 has 16 amino acids. V was clipped by 1 base and J by 1 base, with 10 bases between them. The CDR3 sequence is CASSEVPPGTNEKLFF. CDR3 in DNA: TGTGCCAGCAGTGAAGTACCGCCTGGAACTAATGAAAAACTGTTTTTT.

The chain joins TRBV7-6 to TRBJ2-3; 7 positions match TRBD2. V lost 6 bases and J lost 0; bases outside the gene matches: 12. Per germline, CDR1 SGHVS and CDR2 FNYEAQ. The CDR3 is 17 residues long. The DNA of the CDR3 is TGTGCCAGCAGACCGTCACTAGCGCCACTTAGCACAGATACGCAGTATTTT. Residues: CASRPSLAPLSTDTQYF.

The chain employs TRBV5-1 and TRBJ1-1; no reliable D call. The CDR3 runs to 15 residues. The germline CDR1 and CDR2 sequences are SGHRS and YFSETQ. Trimming stripped 3 bases from V and 10 bases from J, with 22 bases between. DNA for the CDR3: TGCGCCAGCAGCTCTGACGTCGGCAGTATGACGGTAGCTTTCTTT. It codes for CASSSDVGSMTVAFF.

There are a few counts of this clone. CDR3 sequence (DNA): TGTGCCAGCTCACTCACTAGCGGGAGGGTCAATGAGCAGTTCTTC. Protein sequence: CASSLTSGRVNEQFF. This sequence joins TRBV18 and TRBJ2-1, with TRBD2 matching 13 bases. Germline loops: CDR1 KGHSH, CDR2 LQKENI. V gave up 4 bases and J gave up 6 bases; unmatched junction bases: 3. This CDR3 spans 15 amino acids.

The count of this clone is one. This chain uses TRBV5-1 with TRBJ1-1; 7 positions agree with TRBD1. Losses at the gene ends were 6 bases for V and 5 bases for J; bases not matched to a gene: 13. Germline V gives CDR1 SGHRS, CDR2 YFSETQ. CDR3 size: 15 residues. DNA for the CDR3: TGCGCCAGCACCCAAGGGGGCGGAAGGGGGACTGAAGCTTTCTTT. Translation gives CASTQGGGRGTEAFF.

The rearrangement uses TRBV5-6 and TRBJ2-7; the match to TRBD1 covers 7 bases. Germline assignment: CDR1 SGHDT and CDR2 YYEEEE. The CDR3 runs 13 residues. V was clipped by 1 base and J by 3 bases; unmatched bases: 1. CDR3 amino acids: CASSLSGGYEQYF. CDR3 DNA sequence: TGTGCCAGCAGCTTGTCAGGGGGCTACGAGCAGTACTTC.

On this clone itself: The same CDR3 arises from other DNA sequences in this sample as well. The rearrangement links TRBV11-3 to TRBJ2-2; possibly TRBD1 for D (5 bases). Trimming stripped 1 base from V and 4 bases from J, with 10 bases between. This CDR3 has 15 residues. Germline V lookup: CDR1 SGHNT, CDR2 YENEEA. CDR3 amino acids: CASSLGSGATGELFF. The CDR3, as DNA: TGTGCCAGCAGCTTAGGGTCTGGGGCCACCGGGGAGCTGTTTTTT.

The chain joins TRBV5-8 to TRBJ2-3, with D perhaps assigned TRBD1 or TRBD2 (5 bases each). The CDR3 loop spans 12 amino acids. Trimming shortened V by 2 bases and J by 5 bases, and 6 bases separated the two germline ends. The germline CDR1 and CDR2 sequences are SGHTS and YDEGEE. The CDR3 region has the DNA TGTGCCAGCAGCTTTGGGGGAGATACGCAGTATTTT. Encoded protein: CASSFGGDTQYF.

The genes are TRBV18 and TRBJ2-7; TRBD2 matches 8 bases. V was clipped by 4 bases and J by 1 base; unmatched bases: 15. The CDR3 extends over 18 amino acids. CDR1 is KGHSH and CDR2 is LQKENI in the germline V gene. The chain's CDR3 is CASSRDHGGLAGSYEQYF. The CDR3 DNA follows: TGTGCCAGCTCACGAGACCACGGTGGGCTAGCGGGTTCCTACGAGCAGTACTTC.

V is TRBV6-4 and J is TRBJ2-3; TRBD2 might be the D (5 bases). The germline CDR1 and CDR2 sequences are MRHNA and SNTAGT. Trimming cost V 4 bases and J 6 bases, with 23 bases left between them. This CDR3 has 17 residues. The CDR3 DNA reads TGTGCCAGCAGTGCTTCCGGGGTCGAATTACCCTGGGATACGCAGTATTTT. It specifies CASSASGVELPWDTQYF.

This sequence joins TRBV19 and TRBJ2-3, with unresolved D. Trimming stripped 8 bases from V and 3 bases from J, with 12 bases between. Germline loops: CDR1 LNHDA, CDR2 SQIVND (reference sequence). The CDR3 consists of 13 residues. In nucleotides, the CDR3 is TGTGCCAGTGGTAACTCAGGAACAGATACGCAGTATTTT. Its translation is CASGNSGTDTQYF. The whole variable domain, remainder taken from reference TRBV19 and TRBJ2-3, is DGGITQSPKYLFRKEGQNVTLSCEQNLNHDAMYWYRQDPGQGLRLIYYSQIVNDFQKGDIAEGYSVSREKKESFPLTVTSAQKNPTAFYLCASGNSGTDTQYFGPGTRLTVL.

The V call is TRBV5-8, the J call TRBJ2-6, with TRBD1 matching 10 bases. V lost 4 bases and J lost 0; bases outside the gene matches: 13. Germline V lookup: CDR1 SGHTS, CDR2 YDEGEE. CDR3 size: 20 residues. The CDR3 nucleotides read TGTGCCAGCAGCCATACCTCCGGGACAGGGGCACTCTCTGGGGCCAACGTCCTGACTTTC. This encodes CASSHTSGTGALSGANVLTF.